The 23 T cell receptor beta chains presented below share a single source sample, sequenced in a study of blood T cell repertoires in COVID-19. Assay: immunoSEQ multiplex PCR; the TCRdb copy retains only in-frame clones and omits some. The sample holds a few hundred thousand clones, approximately 91% seen once. The specimen sequenced was peripheral blood. Receptor source: a man between 50 and 59 years old with COVID-19, enrolled during active disease.

This sequence joins TRBV11-2 and TRBJ2-5; 8 bases map to TRBD2. V dropped 1 base and J dropped 5; count of bases not matched to a gene: 3. CDR1 and CDR2 (germline): SGHAT, FQNNGV. The CDR3 consists of 14 residues. CDR3 residues: CASSLVVAGETQYF. CDR3 sequence (DNA): TGTGCCAGCAGCTTAGTGGTAGCGGGGGAGACCCAGTACTTC.

The DNA for the CDR3 is TGTGCCAGCAGTGGGACAGTTGACCAGTACTTC. As protein: CASSGTVDQYF. The chain is built from TRBV2 and TRBJ2-5; D may be TRBD1 (6 bases). Germline V lookup: CDR1 SNHLY, CDR2 FYNNEI. Trimming shortened V by 4 bases and J by 10 bases, and 10 bases separated the two germline ends. The length of the CDR3 is 11 residues.

V gene TRBV5-1 combines with J gene TRBJ2-5; D may be TRBD1 (5 bases). This CDR3 contains 15 residues. Trimming pared 4 bases from V and 3 bases from J, leaving 16 bases between. In germline, CDR1 is SGHRS, CDR2 YFSETQ. This CDR3 is CASSAAPGHEETQYF. The CDR3 nucleotides read TGCGCCAGCAGCGCTGCGCCTGGACACGAAGAGACCCAGTACTTC.

J is TRBJ2-7 and V is TRBV3-1 (or the pseudogene TRBV3-2), with 14 bases matching TRBD2. This CDR3 is 15 amino acids long. CDR1 is LGHDT, CDR2 YNNKEL, per germline (reference sequence). Trimming at V came to 4 bases and at J to 6 bases, leaving 5 bases not matched to a gene. The CDR3 DNA is TGTGCCAGCAGCCGAAGGGGACTAGCGGGGGTCGAGCAGTACTTC. Translating gives CASSRRGLAGVEQYF.

This clone was observed a handful of times. The chain links TRBV4-2 to TRBJ1-2; the D gene is possibly TRBD1 (6 bases). V lost 1 base and J lost 4, with 10 bases in between. Germline-derived CDR1 and CDR2 are LGHNA and YNFKEQ. This CDR3 is 14 amino acids long. The CDR3 protein is CASSQAGQSYGYTF. CDR3 DNA sequence: TGTGCCAGCAGCCAAGCTGGACAGTCCTATGGCTACACCTTC.

The chain has TRBV6-5 and TRBJ2-5; 7 bases are shared with TRBD1. V gave up 8 bases and J gave up 5 bases; unmatched junction bases: 8. The CDR3 runs to 13 residues. CDR1 is MNHEY, CDR2 SVGAGI, per germline. Here the CDR3 reads CASRDSYIETQYF. The DNA of the CDR3 is TGTGCCAGCCGGGACAGTTACATCGAGACCCAGTACTTC.

V usage is TRBV2 and J usage is TRBJ2-7, with 7 positions matching TRBD2. The V gene end was trimmed by 2 bases and the J gene end by 3 bases; junction bases not matched to a gene: 10. CDR3 length: 16 amino acids. Germline CDR1 SNHLY, CDR2 FYNNEI. CDR3 nucleotides: TGTGCCAGCAGTGAACGGGGGGAACGTATTTTCTACGAGCAGTACTTC. Translated: CASSERGERIFYEQYF.

The chain joins TRBV5-1 to TRBJ2-7; weak D call: TRBD1 (6 bases). The CDR3 sequence is 12 residues long. Per the germline V gene, CDR1 is SGHRS and CDR2 is YFSETQ. V dropped 4 bases and J dropped 4 bases, with 9 bases sitting between them. Here the CDR3 reads CASSDTGYEQYF. The CDR3 bases are TGCGCCAGCAGCGACACAGGGTACGAGCAGTACTTC.

The chain carries TRBV3-1 (or the pseudogene TRBV3-2) and TRBJ2-3; maybe TRBD2 (7 bases). Trimming cost V 2 bases and J 4 bases, with 13 bases left between them. Per the germline V gene, CDR1 is LGHDT and CDR2 is YNNKEL (reference sequence). CDR3 length equals 15 residues. CDR3 sequence reads: CASSQMGGGADTQYF. CDR3 DNA: TGTGCCAGCAGCCAAATGGGGGGGGGCGCAGATACGCAGTATTTT.

A few counts support this clone. The chain carries TRBV27 and TRBJ1-1; TRBD1 aligns across 7 bases. Germline assignment: CDR1 MNHEY and CDR2 SMNVEV (reference sequence). V lost 2 bases and J lost 8; bases outside the gene matches: 8. The CDR3 sequence is 14 residues long. The CDR3 loop is CASSLGTVPSEAFF. The CDR3 nucleotides are TGTGCCAGCAGTTTAGGGACAGTCCCATCCGAAGCTTTCTTT.

The V call is TRBV10-2, the J call TRBJ2-3; the D gene is possibly TRBD1 (5 bases). In germline, CDR1 is WSHSY, CDR2 SAAADI. The CDR3 consists of 15 residues. V dropped 4 bases and J dropped 1 base, with 12 bases sitting between them. As DNA, the CDR3 is TGCGCCAGCAGTGTTACAGGCAGTCGCACAGATACGCAGTATTTT. Encoded protein: CASSVTGSRTDTQYF.

In DNA, the CDR3 is TGTGCCAGCAGTGTGCAGGGATCTAATGAAAAACTGTTTTTT. It is translated as CASSVQGSNEKLFF. This sequence joins TRBV2 and TRBJ1-4; TRBD1 might be the D (5 bases). Germline V gene sequence: CDR1 SNHLY, CDR2 FYNNEI. The CDR3 spans 14 residues. Trimming left V 4 bases short and J 3 bases short, with 9 bases between.

The chain has TRBV19 and TRBJ2-1, with TRBD2 as a possible D gene (6 bases). The CDR3 is made up of 17 amino acids. Trimming took off 3 bases at V and 6 bases at J, with 21 bases between the two ends. The germline V gene has CDR1 LNHDA and CDR2 SQIVND (reference sequence). CDR3 sequence (DNA): TGTGCCAGTAGTATTTTAGAGGGCTTGTCGCGGGGCAATGAGCAGTTCTTC. It yields the protein CASSILEGLSRGNEQFF.

The genes are TRBV4-1 and TRBJ1-2, with a weak D call TRBD1 (5 bases). The CDR3 extends over 15 amino acids. Trimming removed 0 bases from V and 8 bases from J, with 16 bases in between. Germline-derived CDR1 and CDR2 are MGHRA and YSYEKL. CDR3 nucleotides: TGCGCCAGCAGCCAAGAGTTCTCACAGGCATGGGGCTACACCTTC. It translates to CASSQEFSQAWGYTF.

The chain joins TRBV20-1 to TRBJ2-3; D is perhaps TRBD1 (5 bases). The V end lost 5 bases, the J end lost 6 bases, and 9 bases lay between the germline ends. This CDR3 comprises 11 residues. CDR1 is DFQATT and CDR2 is SNEGSKA in the germline V gene (reference sequence). The DNA for the CDR3 is TGCAGTGCTGGACACCGGGATACGCAGTATTTT. It translates to CSAGHRDTQYF.

The chain joins TRBV3-1 (or the pseudogene TRBV3-2) to TRBJ2-3, with 10 bases that match TRBD2. CDR1 and CDR2 (germline): LGHDT, YNNKEL (reference sequence). With 3 bases clipped from V and 5 bases from J, the junction kept 5 bases outside the gene matches. The CDR3 totals 15 residues. The CDR3 bases are TGTGCCAGCAGCCAGGTAGCGGGGGGTGGAGATACGCAGTATTTT. Translated, it gives CASSQVAGGGDTQYF.

As concerns this clone: This sample also contains other DNA sequences that code for the same CDR3. The rearrangement links TRBV15 to TRBJ1-5; D perhaps matches TRBD1 (5 bases). This CDR3 spans 15 amino acids. The V gene's germline CDR1 is LNHNV and CDR2 YYDKDF (reference sequence). Trimming cost V 0 bases and J 2 bases, with 8 bases left between them. CDR3 loop: CATSRDQTGNQPQHF. The CDR3, as DNA: TGTGCCACCAGCAGAGATCAGACAGGCAATCAGCCCCAGCATTTT.

V and J are TRBV6-4 and TRBJ2-3, with TRBD2 matching over 7 bases. Germline-derived CDR1 and CDR2 are MRHNA and SNTAGT. V gave up 2 bases and J gave up 5 bases; unmatched junction bases: 7. This CDR3 comprises 15 residues. The CDR3, as DNA: TGTGCCAGCAGTGACGAGTTTGCGGGAGTAGATACGCAGTATTTT. Its translation: CASSDEFAGVDTQYF.

The chain is built from TRBV10-3 and TRBJ1-1; D might be TRBD1 (5 bases). Germline V CDR1 and CDR2: ENHRY, SYGVKD. The CDR3 extends over 14 amino acids. Trimming took off 8 bases at V and 1 base at J, with 14 bases between the two ends. The CDR3 coding sequence is TGTGCCATCTCAGTGCAGGGTAGGAACACTGAAGCTTTCTTT. Amino acids: CAISVQGRNTEAFF.

This chain links TRBV6-6 with TRBJ2-2; D gene ambiguous. V was trimmed by 6 bases and J by 5 bases, leaving 4 bases between them. This CDR3 is built from 11 residues. Looked up from germline, CDR1 is MNHNY and CDR2 is SVGAGI (reference sequence). The CDR3 here is CASSKTGELFF. CDR3 sequence (DNA): TGTGCCAGCAGCAAAACCGGGGAGCTGTTTTTT.

The chain recombines TRBV6-1 with TRBJ1-1; D might be TRBD1 (5 bases). Germline loops: CDR1 MNHNS, CDR2 SASEGT. Trimming removed 2 bases at V and 1 base at J, with 8 bases between. The length of the CDR3 is 14 residues. CDR3 amino acids: CASSEKGANTEAFF. CDR3 DNA: TGTGCCAGCAGTGAAAAAGGGGCGAACACTGAAGCTTTCTTT.

This clone was recorded many times. The chain employs TRBV6-2 or TRBV6-3 and TRBJ2-1; unclear D gene. The V and J ends lost 6 bases and 7 bases respectively, with 10 bases between them. CDR1 is MNHEY and CDR2 is SVGEGT in the germline V gene. This CDR3 comprises 12 residues. CDR3 in DNA: TGTGCCAGCAGCGGTAGTTGGAATGAGCAGTTCTTC. This encodes CASSGSWNEQFF.

This clone was counted between two and nine times. V and J are TRBV5-4 and TRBJ2-7; 12 positions agree with TRBD2. The germline V gene has CDR1 SGHNT and CDR2 YYREEE (reference sequence). The CDR3 loop spans 15 amino acids. Trimming removed 5 bases from V and 5 bases from J; junction bases left unmatched: 8. The CDR3 DNA sequence: TGTGCCAGCAGTGAGACTAGCGGGAGTTCGCACGAGCAGTACTTC. It yields the protein CASSETSGSSHEQYF.